This TCR beta chain emerged from a study of blood T cell repertoires in COVID-19. Generated by immunoSEQ multiplex PCR, the TCRdb table keeps only in-frame clones and is missing some. The data contain around 290,000 clones, around 87% of them singletons. Germline CDR1 reads MNHEY; CDR2 reads SVGAGI. The CDR3 is 14 amino acids. V was pared by 8 bases and J by 4 bases, with 17 bases between. This sequence joins TRBV6-5 and TRBJ1-2; the D gene is possibly TRBD1 (6 bases). This clonotype was obtained from a woman aged 45-59 years who had recovered from COVID-19. Sequencing was carried out using peripheral blood. CDR3 protein: CASSRQGSIYGYTF. The CDR3 bases are TGTGCCAGCTCTAGGCAGGGGTCAATCTATGGCTACACCTTC.